This T cell receptor (beta chain) was captured by sequencing in a study of blood T cell repertoires in COVID-19. Study at large: The United States, Italy and Spain supplied acute and convalescent COVID-19 samples.

Profiling relied on immunoSEQ multiplex PCR, and the TCRdb table lists in-frame clones only, not all of them. The table includes about 270,000 clones, roughly 89% detected once. The CDR3 has 14 residues. The V gene end was trimmed by 10 bases and the J gene end by 0 bases; junction bases not matched to a gene: 6. Germline lookup yields CDR1 LNHDA and CDR2 SQIVND (reference sequence). This TCR came from a woman between 55 and 75 years old who had recovered from COVID-19. The chain recombines TRBV19 with TRBJ1-3; 7 bases match TRBD1. Input material: PBMCs or T cells enriched from blood (not recorded which). CDR3 sequence (DNA): TGTGCCACCGCGGACAGGTACTCTGGAAACACCATATATTTT. Translating gives CATADRYSGNTIYF.